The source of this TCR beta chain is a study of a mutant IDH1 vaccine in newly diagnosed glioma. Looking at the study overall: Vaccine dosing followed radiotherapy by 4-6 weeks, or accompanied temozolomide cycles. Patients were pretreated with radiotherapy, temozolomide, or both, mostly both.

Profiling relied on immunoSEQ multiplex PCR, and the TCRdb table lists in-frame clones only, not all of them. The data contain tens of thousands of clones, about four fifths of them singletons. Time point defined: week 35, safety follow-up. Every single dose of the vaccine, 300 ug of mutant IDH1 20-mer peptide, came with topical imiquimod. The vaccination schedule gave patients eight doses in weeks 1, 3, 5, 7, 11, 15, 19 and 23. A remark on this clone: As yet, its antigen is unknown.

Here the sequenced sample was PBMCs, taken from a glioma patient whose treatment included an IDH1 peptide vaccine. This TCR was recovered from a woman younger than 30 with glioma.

The CDR3 nucleotides are TGTGCCAGCAGCTTGGGGACAGCGGGACGGAACACCGGGGAGCTGTTTTTT. It is translated as CASSLGTAGRNTGELFF. The V call is TRBV5-4, the J call TRBJ2-2; D is possibly TRBD2 (7 bases). The CDR3 has 17 residues. CDR1 and CDR2 from the germline V gene are SGHNT and YYREEE (reference sequence). The V end was cut by 0 bases, the J end by 1 base, with 13 bases between.